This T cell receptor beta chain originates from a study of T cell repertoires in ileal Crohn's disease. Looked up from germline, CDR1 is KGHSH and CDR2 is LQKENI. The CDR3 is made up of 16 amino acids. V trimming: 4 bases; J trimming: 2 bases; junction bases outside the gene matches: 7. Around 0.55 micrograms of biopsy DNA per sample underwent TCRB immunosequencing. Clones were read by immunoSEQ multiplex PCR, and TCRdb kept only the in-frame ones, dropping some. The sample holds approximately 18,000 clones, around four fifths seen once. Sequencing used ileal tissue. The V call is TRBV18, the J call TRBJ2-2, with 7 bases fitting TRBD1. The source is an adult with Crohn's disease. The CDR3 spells CASSRQTGSNTGELFF. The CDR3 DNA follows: TGTGCCAGCTCACGCCAGACAGGGAGCAACACCGGGGAGCTGTTTTTT.